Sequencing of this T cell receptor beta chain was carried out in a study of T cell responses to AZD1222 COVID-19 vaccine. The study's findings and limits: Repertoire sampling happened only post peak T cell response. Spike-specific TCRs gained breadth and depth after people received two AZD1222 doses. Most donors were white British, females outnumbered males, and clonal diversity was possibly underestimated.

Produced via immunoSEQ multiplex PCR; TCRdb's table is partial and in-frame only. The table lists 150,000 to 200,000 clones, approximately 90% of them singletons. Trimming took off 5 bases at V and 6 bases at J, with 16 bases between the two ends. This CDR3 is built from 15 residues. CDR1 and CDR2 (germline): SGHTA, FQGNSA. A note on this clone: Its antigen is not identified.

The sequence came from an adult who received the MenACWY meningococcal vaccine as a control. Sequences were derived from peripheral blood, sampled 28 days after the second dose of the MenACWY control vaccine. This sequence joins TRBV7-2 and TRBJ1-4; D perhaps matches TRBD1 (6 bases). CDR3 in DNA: TGTGCCAGCAGCCTAAACAGGGATAGATATGAAAAACTGTTTTTT. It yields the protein CASSLNRDRYEKLFF. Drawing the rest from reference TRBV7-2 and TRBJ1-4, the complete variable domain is GAGVSQSPSNKVTEKGKDVELRCDPISGHTALYWYRQSLGQGLEFLIYFQGNSAPDKSGLPSDRFSAERTGGSVSTLTIQRTQQEDSAVYLCASSLNRDRYEKLFFGSGTQLSVL.